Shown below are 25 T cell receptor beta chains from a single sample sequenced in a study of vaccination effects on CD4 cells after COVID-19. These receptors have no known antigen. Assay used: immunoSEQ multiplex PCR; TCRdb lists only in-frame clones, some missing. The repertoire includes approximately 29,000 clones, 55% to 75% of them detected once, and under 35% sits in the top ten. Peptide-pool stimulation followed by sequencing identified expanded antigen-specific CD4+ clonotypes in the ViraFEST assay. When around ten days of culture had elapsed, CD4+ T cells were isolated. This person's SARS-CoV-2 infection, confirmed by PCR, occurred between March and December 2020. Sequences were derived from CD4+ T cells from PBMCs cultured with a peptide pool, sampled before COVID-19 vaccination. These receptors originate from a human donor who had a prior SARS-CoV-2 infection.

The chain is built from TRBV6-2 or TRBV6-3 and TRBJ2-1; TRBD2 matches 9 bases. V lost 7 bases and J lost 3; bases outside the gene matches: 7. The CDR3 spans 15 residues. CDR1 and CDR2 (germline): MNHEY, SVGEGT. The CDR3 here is CASTPGTSYYNEQFF. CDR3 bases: TGTGCCAGCACCCCCGGGACTAGCTACTACAATGAGCAGTTCTTC.

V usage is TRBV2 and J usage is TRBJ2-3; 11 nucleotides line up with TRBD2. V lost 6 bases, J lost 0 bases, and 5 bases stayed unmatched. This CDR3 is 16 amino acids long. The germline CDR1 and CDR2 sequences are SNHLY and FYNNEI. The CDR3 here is CASREGLAESTDTQYF. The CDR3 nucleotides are TGTGCCAGCAGGGAGGGACTAGCGGAGAGCACAGATACGCAGTATTTT.

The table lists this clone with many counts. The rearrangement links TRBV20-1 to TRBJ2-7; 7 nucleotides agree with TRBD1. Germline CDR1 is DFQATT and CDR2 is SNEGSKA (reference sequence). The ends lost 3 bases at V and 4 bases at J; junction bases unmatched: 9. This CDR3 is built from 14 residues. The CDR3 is CSASIRTGTYEQYF. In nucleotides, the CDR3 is TGCAGTGCTAGTATTCGGACAGGTACATACGAGCAGTACTTC.

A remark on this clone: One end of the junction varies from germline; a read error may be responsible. CDR3 nucleotide sequence: TGTGCCAGCAGTTATTCTTCGACAGCTACGCAGTATTTT. This gives the protein CASSYSSTATQYF. The rearrangement joins TRBV6-6 to TRBJ2-3, with a tentative D call TRBD1 (5 bases). Germline V gives CDR1 MNHNY, CDR2 SVGAGI (reference sequence). The CDR3 consists of 13 residues.

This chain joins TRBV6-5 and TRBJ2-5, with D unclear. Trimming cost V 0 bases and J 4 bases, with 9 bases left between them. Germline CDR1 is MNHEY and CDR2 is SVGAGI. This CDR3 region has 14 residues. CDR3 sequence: CASSYSPGGETQYF. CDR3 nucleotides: TGTGCCAGCAGTTACTCGCCCGGCGGAGAGACCCAGTACTTC.

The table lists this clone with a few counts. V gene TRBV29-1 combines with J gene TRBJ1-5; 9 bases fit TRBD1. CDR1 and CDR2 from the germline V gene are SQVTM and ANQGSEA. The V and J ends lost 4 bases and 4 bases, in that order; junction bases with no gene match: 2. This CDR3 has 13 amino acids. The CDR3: CSVAGQGNQPQHF. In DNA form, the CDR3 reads TGCAGCGTTGCGGGACAGGGAAATCAGCCCCAGCATTTT.

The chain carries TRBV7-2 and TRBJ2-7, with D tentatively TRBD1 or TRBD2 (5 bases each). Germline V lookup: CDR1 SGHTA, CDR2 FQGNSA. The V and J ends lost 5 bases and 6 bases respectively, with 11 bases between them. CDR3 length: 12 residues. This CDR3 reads CASSPSRVEQYF. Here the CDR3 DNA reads TGTGCCAGCAGCCCTAGCAGGGTCGAGCAGTACTTC.

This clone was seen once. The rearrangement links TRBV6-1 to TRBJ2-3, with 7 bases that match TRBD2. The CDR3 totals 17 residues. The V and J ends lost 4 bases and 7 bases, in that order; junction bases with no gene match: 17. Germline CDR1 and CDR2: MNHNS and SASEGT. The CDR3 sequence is CASSGGLAEGFRHTQYF. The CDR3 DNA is TGTGCCAGCAGTGGCGGGCTAGCGGAGGGTTTTAGACATACGCAGTATTTT.

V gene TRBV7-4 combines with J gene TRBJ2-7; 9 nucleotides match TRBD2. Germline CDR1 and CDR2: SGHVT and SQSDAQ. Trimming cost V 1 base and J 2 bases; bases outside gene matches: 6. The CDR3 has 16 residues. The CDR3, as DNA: TGTGCCAGCAGCTTAGGTGGCGGGGGGGTCACCTACGAGCAGTACTTC. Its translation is CASSLGGGGVTYEQYF. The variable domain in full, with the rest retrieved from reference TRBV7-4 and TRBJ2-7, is GAGVSQSPRYKVAKRGRDVALRCDSISGHVTLYWYRQTLGQGSEVLTYSQSDAQRDKSGRPSGRFSAERPERSVSTLKIQRTEQGDSAVYLCASSLGGGGVTYEQYFGPGTRLTVT.

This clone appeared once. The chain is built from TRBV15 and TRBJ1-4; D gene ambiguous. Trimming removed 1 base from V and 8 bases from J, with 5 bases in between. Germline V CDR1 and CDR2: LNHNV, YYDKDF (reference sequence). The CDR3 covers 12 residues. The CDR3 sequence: CATSRVYEKLFF. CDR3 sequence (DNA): TGTGCCACCAGCAGAGTGTACGAAAAACTGTTTTTT.

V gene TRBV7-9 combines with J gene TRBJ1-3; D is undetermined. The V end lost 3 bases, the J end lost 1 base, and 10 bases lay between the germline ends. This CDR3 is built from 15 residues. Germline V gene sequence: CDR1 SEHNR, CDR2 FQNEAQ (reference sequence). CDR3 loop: CASSFYTSSGNTIYF. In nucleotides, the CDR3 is TGTGCCAGCAGCTTCTACACCTCGTCTGGAAACACCATATATTTT.

The CDR3 sequence is CASTRSEETQYF. DNA for the CDR3: TGTGCCAGCACGAGGTCCGAAGAGACCCAGTACTTC. This chain connects TRBV2 to TRBJ2-5; no clear D. Germline V gene lookup returns CDR1 SNHLY and CDR2 FYNNEI. This CDR3 is built from 12 residues. V lost 7 bases and J lost 3, with 9 bases in between.

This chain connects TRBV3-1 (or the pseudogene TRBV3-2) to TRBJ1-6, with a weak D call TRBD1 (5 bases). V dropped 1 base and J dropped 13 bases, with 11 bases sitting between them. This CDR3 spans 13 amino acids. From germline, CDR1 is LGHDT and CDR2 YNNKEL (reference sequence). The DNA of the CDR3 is TGTGCCAGCAGCCAAGGAGGCGGGGCCCCCCTCCACTTT. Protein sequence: CASSQGGGAPLHF.

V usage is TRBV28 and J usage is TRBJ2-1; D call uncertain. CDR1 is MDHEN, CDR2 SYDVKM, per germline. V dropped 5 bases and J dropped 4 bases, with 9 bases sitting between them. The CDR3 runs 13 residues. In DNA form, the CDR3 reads TGTGCCAGCAGTCTGGACCCTTACAATGAGCAGTTCTTC. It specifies CASSLDPYNEQFF.

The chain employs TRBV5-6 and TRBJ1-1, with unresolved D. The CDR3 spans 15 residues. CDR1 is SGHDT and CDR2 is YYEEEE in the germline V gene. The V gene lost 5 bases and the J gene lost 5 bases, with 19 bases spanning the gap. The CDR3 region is CASRSMGSMVTEAFF. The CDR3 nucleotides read TGTGCCAGCAGGTCAATGGGCAGTATGGTAACTGAAGCTTTCTTT.

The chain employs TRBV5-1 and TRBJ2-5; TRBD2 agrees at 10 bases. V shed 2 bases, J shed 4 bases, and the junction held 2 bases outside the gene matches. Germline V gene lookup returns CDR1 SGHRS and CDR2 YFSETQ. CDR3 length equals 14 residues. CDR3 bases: TGCGCCAGCAGCTTACGACTAGCGGGAGAGACCCAGTACTTC. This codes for CASSLRLAGETQYF.

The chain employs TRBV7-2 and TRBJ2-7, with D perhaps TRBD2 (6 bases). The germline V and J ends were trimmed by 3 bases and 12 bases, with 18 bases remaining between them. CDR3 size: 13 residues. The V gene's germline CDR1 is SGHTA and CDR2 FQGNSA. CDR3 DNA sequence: TGTGCCAGCAGCTTCGCGGGGACGGGAGCCCTGTACTTC. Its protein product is CASSFAGTGALYF.

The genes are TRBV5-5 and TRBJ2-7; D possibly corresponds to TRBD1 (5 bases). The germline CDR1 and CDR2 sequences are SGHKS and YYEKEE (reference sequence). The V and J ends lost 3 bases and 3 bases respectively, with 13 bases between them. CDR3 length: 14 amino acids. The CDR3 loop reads CASSSRQGIYEQYF. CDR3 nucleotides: TGTGCCAGCAGCTCAAGGCAGGGTATCTACGAGCAGTACTTC.

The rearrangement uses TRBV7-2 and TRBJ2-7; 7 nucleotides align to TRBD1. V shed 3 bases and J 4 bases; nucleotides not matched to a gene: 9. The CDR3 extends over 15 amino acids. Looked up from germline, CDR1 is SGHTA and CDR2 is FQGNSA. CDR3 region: CASSFSYRGGYEQYF. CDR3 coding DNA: TGTGCCAGCAGCTTCTCTTACAGGGGTGGGTACGAGCAGTACTTC.

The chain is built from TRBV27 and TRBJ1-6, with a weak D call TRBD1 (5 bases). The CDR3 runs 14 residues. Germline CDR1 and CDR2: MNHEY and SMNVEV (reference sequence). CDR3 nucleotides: TGTGCGGTGGGGCTTGGCTCCTATAATTCACCCCTCCACTTT. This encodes CAVGLGSYNSPLHF.

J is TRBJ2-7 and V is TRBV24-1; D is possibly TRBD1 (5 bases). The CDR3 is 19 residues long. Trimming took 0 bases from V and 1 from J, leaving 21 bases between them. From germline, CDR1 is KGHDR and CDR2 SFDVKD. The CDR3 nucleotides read TGTGCCACCAGTGATTTGCAATCCTCCAGGGCCTTGTGGTCCTACGAGCAGTACTTC. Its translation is CATSDLQSSRALWSYEQYF.

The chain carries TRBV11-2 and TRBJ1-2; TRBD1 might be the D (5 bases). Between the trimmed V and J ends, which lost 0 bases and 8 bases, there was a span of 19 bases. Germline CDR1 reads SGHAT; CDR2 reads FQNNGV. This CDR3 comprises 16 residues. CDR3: CASSLDRDGSEGGYTF. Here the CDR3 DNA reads TGTGCCAGCAGCTTAGATCGGGACGGTTCAGAGGGGGGCTACACCTTC.

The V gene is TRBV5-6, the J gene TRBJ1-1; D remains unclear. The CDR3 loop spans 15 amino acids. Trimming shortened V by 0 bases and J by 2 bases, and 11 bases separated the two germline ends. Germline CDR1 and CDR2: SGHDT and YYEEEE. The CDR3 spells CASSLVSVINTEAFF. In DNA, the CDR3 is TGTGCCAGCAGCTTGGTATCAGTTATTAACACTGAAGCTTTCTTT.

Written as DNA, the CDR3 is TGTGCCAGCAGTCTGTTAGCGGGGCCCACAGATACGCAGTATTTT. Translated, it gives CASSLLAGPTDTQYF. The genes are TRBV6-6 and TRBJ2-3; 8 bases are shared with TRBD2. The junction had 6 bases not matched to a gene; V was cut back by 5 bases and J by 2 bases. Looked up from germline, CDR1 is MNHNY and CDR2 is SVGAGI (reference sequence). The CDR3 runs to 15 residues.

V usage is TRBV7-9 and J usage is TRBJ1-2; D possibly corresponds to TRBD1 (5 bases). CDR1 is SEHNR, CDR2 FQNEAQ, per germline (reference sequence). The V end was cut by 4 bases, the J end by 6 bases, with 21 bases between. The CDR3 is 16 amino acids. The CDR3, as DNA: TGTGCCAGCAGCTCCCCGGGCAGGGCGCGGGGGAATGGCTACACCTTC. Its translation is CASSSPGRARGNGYTF.